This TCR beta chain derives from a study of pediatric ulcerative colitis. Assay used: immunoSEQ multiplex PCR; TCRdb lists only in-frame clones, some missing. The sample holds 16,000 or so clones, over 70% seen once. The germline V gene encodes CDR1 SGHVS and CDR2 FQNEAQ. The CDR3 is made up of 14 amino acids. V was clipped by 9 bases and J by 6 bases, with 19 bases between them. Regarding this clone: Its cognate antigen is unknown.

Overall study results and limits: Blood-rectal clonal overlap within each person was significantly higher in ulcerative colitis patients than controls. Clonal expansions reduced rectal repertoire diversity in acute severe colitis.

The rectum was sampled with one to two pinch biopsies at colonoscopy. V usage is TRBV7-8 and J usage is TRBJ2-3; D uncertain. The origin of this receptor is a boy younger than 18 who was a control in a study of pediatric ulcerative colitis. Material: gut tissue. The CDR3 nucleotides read TGTGCCAGTAAACTCGGATTGTTGGATGATACGCAGTATTTT. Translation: CASKLGLLDDTQYF.